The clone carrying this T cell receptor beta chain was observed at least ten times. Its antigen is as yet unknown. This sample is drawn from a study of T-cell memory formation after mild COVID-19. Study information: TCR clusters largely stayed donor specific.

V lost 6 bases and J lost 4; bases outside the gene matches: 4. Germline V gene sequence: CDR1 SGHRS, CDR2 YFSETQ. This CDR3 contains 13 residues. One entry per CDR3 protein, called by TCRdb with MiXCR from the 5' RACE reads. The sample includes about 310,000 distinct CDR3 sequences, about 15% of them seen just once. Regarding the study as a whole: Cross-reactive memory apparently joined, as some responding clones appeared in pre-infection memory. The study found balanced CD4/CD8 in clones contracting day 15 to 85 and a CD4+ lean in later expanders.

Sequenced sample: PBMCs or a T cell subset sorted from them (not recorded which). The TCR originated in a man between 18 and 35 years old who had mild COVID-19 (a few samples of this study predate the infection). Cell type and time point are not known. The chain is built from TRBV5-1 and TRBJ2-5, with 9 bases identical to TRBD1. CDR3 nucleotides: TGCGCCAGCAAACCGGGACAGGGAGAGACCCAGTACTTC. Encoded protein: CASKPGQGETQYF.